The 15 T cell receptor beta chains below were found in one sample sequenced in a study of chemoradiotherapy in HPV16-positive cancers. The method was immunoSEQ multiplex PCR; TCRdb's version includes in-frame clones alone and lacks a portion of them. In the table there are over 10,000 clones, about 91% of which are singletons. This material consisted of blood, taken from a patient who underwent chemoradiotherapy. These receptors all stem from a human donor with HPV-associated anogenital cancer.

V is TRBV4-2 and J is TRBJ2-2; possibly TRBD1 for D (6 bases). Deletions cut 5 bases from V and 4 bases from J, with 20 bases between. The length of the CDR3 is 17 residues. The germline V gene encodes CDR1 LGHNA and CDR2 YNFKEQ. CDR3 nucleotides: TGTGCCAGCAGCTTGTGGGGCCTCCAAGGGGGCACCGGGGAGCTGTTTTTT. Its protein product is CASSLWGLQGGTGELFF.

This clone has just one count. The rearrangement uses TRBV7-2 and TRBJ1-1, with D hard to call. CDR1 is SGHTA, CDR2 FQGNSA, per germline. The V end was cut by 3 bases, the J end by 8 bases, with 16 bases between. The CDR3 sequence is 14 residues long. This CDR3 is CASSLNSGSGEAFF. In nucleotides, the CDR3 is TGTGCCAGCAGCTTGAATTCCGGGTCCGGGGAAGCTTTCTTT. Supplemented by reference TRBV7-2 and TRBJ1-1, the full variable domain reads GAGVSQSPSNKVTEKGKDVELRCDPISGHTALYWYRQSLGQGLEFLIYFQGNSAPDKSGLPSDRFSAERTGGSVSTLTIQRTQQEDSAVYLCASSLNSGSGEAFFGQGTRLTVV.

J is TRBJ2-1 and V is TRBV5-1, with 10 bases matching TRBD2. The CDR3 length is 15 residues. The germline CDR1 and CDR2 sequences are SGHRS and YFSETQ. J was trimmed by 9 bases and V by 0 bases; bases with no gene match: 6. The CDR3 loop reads CASSLAASGRSEQFF. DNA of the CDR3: TGCGCCAGCAGCTTGGCCGCTAGCGGGAGATCTGAGCAGTTCTTC.

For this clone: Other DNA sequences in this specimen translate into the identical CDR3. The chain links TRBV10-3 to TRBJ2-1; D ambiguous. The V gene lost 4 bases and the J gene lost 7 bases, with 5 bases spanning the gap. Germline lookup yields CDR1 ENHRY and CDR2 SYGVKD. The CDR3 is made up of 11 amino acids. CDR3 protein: CAISVGNEQFF. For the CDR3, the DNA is TGTGCCATCAGTGTAGGGAATGAGCAGTTCTTC.

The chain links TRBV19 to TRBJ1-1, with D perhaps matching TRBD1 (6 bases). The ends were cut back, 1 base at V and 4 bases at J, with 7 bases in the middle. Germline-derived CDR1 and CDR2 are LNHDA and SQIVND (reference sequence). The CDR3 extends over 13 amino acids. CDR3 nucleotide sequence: TGTGCCAGTAGTATAGGGACAGCCACTGAAGCTTTCTTT. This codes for CASSIGTATEAFF.

The CDR3 sequence: CASGPGQANSRKAGELFF. In DNA form, the CDR3 reads TGCGCCAGCGGACCGGGACAGGCCAACTCACGAAAGGCCGGGGAGCTGTTTTTT. The J gene is TRBJ2-2, the V gene TRBV5-1; TRBD1 matches at 8 bases. Germline V gene sequence: CDR1 SGHRS, CDR2 YFSETQ. The V gene end was trimmed by 7 bases and the J gene end by 6 bases; junction bases not matched to a gene: 20. The CDR3 totals 18 residues.

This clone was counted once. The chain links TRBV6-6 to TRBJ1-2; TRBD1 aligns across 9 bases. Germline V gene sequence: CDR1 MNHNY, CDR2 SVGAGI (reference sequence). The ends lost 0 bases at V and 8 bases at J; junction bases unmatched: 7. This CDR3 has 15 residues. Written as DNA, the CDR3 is TGTGCCAGCAGTTACTCGGGACAGGGTTCACTCGGCTACACCTTC. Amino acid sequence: CASSYSGQGSLGYTF.

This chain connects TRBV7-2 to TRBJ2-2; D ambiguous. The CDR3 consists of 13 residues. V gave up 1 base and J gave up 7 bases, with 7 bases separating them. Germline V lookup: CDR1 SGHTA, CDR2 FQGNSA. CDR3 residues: CASSLGINGELFF. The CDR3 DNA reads TGTGCCAGCAGCTTAGGAATTAACGGGGAGCTGTTTTTT.

CDR3 loop: CASSLARNYGYTF. CDR3 bases: TGTGCCAGCAGCTTGGCCAGGAACTATGGCTACACCTTC. The V call is TRBV5-6, the J call TRBJ1-2; D gene unclear. V was trimmed by 0 bases and J by 2 bases, leaving 5 bases between them. This CDR3 spans 13 amino acids. Germline V lookup: CDR1 SGHDT, CDR2 YYEEEE.

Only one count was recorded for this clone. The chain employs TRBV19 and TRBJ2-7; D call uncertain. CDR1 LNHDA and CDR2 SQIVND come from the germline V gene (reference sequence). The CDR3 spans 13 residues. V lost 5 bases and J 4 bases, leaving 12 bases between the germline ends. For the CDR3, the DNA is TGTGCCAGTAGTGGTGGCGCGCGTTACGAGCAGTACTTC. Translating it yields CASSGGARYEQYF.

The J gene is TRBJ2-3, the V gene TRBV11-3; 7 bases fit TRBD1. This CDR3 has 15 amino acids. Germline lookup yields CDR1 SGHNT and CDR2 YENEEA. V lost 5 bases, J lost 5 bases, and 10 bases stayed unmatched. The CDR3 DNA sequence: TGTGCCAGCAGCCCAAGACAGGGTCGTAAAGATACGCAGTATTTT. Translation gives CASSPRQGRKDTQYF.

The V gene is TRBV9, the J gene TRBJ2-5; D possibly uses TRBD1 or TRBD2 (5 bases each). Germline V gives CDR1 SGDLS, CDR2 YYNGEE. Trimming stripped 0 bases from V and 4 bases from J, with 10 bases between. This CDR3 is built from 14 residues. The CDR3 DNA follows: TGTGCCAGCAGCGTAGGGGGACGAGGAGAGACCCAGTACTTC. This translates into CASSVGGRGETQYF.

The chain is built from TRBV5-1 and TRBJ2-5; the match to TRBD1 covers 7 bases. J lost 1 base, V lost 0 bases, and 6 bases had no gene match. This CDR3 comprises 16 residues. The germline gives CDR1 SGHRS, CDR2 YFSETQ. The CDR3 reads CASSLVGGQFQETQYF. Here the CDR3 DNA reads TGCGCCAGCAGCTTGGTTGGGGGACAGTTCCAAGAGACCCAGTACTTC.

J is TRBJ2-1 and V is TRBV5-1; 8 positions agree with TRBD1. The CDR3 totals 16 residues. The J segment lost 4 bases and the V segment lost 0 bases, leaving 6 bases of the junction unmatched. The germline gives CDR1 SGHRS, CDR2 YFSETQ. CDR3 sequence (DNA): TGCGCCAGCAGCTTGGAGCCAGGGGGCGCATACAATGAGCAGTTCTTC. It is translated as CASSLEPGGAYNEQFF.

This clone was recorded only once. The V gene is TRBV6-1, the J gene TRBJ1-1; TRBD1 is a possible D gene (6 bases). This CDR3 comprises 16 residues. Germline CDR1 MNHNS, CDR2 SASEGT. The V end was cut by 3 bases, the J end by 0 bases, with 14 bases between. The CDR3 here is CASSDRGGILNTEAFF. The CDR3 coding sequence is TGTGCCAGCAGTGATAGAGGGGGGATATTGAACACTGAAGCTTTCTTT.